This T cell receptor beta chain appears in the sequencing data of a study of blood T cells in healthy people across ages. Study-level points and caveats: The percentage of naive T cells correlated strongly with TCR beta diversity. CMV status of donors was unknown, possibly confounding expanded clonotype changes. No conclusive comparison of naive versus antigen-experienced cells was possible with unsorted PBMCs.

The donors, aged 6 to 90, were healthy Caucasians from Russia. For this clonotype: Its antigen is unidentified.

A J-beta primer mix and a sample-barcoded 5' primer were used in a second PCR of about 6 to 12 cycles. A single record per CDR3 protein comes from TCRdb applying MiXCR to the 5' RACE reads. There are roughly 2 million distinct CDR3 sequences in the sample; approximately 50% occur only once, and 2% to 2.5% lies in the top ten. The length of the CDR3 is 21 residues. V is TRBV21-1 and J is TRBJ2-7; TRBD1 is the table's D call and was not checked against the DNA. TRBV21-1 is given as a pseudogene. The sequenced sample was blood. This sequence was found in a middle-aged woman in good health. The CDR3: CASSKRRQGGLLGTTPYEQYF. CDR3 DNA sequence: TGTGCCAGCAGCAAACGACGGCAAGGGGGCCTTCTGGGGACAACGCCCTACGAGCAGTACTTC.